The rows below give T cell receptor beta chains drawn from one sample of a study of Ad26.COV2.S vaccination and SARS-CoV-2 variants. Repertoires were generated with immunoSEQ multiplex PCR, while TCRdb's copy carries only in-frame clones and drops some. The sample contains 410,000 or so clones, around 92% of which appear only once. The sequenced sample was peripheral blood, obtained in a trial of Ad26.COV2.S vaccine versus placebo. The receptor set was obtained from a person aged 18-60 years who received the Ad26.COV2.S COVID-19 vaccine or a placebo. The CDR3 runs from the conserved cysteine through the conserved F or W. D genes are given only for firm matches. Where a row states a size, it is once, few, many or the class of an expanded clone; other rows omit it.

J | D | size | V | length | CDR3 | DNA
TRBJ2-7 | TRBD1 | - | TRBV7-2 | 14 | CASSQDRGLDEQYF | TGTGCCAGCAGCCAAGACAGGGGGCTTGACGAGCAGTACTTC
TRBJ2-2 | - | - | TRBV6-2/TRBV6-3 | 12 | CASSYSTGELFF | TGTGCCAGCAGTTACTCGACCGGGGAGCTGTTTTTT
TRBJ2-7 | - | - | TRBV29-1 | 11 | CSVGQAYEQYF | TGCAGCGTTGGACAGGCCTACGAGCAGTACTTC
TRBJ1-4 | - | - | TRBV2 | 11 | CASGLFEKLFF | TGTGCCAGCGGTTTGTTTGAAAAACTGTTTTTT
TRBJ2-7 | TRBD1 | - | TRBV5-1 | 16 | CASSLAGGTGGYEQYF | TGCGCCAGCAGCTTGGCCGGGGGGACAGGGGGCTACGAGCAGTACTTC
TRBJ2-5 | - | - | TRBV5-1 | 16 | CASSLLGLRPLETQYF | TGCGCCAGCAGCTTGTTGGGACTCCGGCCTCTGGAGACCCAGTACTTC
TRBJ1-2 | TRBD1 | - | TRBV6-5 | 15 | CASSSGTGAVYGYTF | TGTGCCAGCAGTAGCGGGACAGGGGCGGTCTATGGCTACACCTTC
TRBJ2-1 | - | - | TRBV6-5 | 15 | CASSYRTTDYNEQFF | TGTGCCAGCAGTTACCGAACAACCGATTACAATGAGCAGTTCTTC
TRBJ1-6 | - | - | TRBV5-1 | 16 | CASTSGTVGDNSPLHF | TGCGCCAGCACCAGCGGGACGGTTGGCGATAATTCACCCCTCCACTTT
TRBJ1-6 | TRBD1 | - | TRBV11-2 | 15 | CASSVTGGANSPLHF | TGTGCCAGCAGTGTGACAGGGGGCGCGAATTCACCCCTCCACTTT
TRBJ2-2 | - | - | TRBV10-1 | 15 | CASSARPGGTGELFF | TGCGCCAGCAGTGCTCGGCCCGGGGGCACCGGGGAGCTGTTTTTT
TRBJ2-3 | TRBD2 | - | TRBV7-9 | 15 | CASSPTTSGIDTQYF | TGTGCCAGCAGCCCAACGACTAGCGGCATTGATACGCAGTATTTT
TRBJ1-2 | TRBD1 | - | TRBV5-4 | 14 | CASSSRQGSYGYTF | TGTGCCAGCAGCTCGAGACAGGGTAGCTATGGCTACACCTTC
TRBJ1-1 | - | once | TRBV13 | 15 | CASSLRKITNTEAFF | TGTGCCAGCAGCTTGAGGAAAATTACGAACACTGAAGCTTTCTTT
TRBJ1-4 | - | - | TRBV13 | 12 | CASSLGSEKLFF | TGTGCCAGCAGCTTAGGAAGTGAAAAACTGTTTTTT
TRBJ2-3 | - | - | TRBV27 | 14 | CASTPFSSRGTQYF | TGTGCCAGCACACCCTTTTCCAGTCGAGGTACGCAGTATTTT
TRBJ2-1 | TRBD1 | - | TRBV2 | 15 | CARRRTDRGDNEQFF | TGTGCCAGAAGGCGGACGGACAGGGGGGACAATGAGCAGTTCTTC
TRBJ2-1 | - | - | TRBV7-9 | 12 | CASSTQNNEQFF | TGTGCCAGCAGCACACAGAACAATGAGCAGTTCTTC
TRBJ1-6 | - | - | TRBV5-1 | 19 | CASSLDLGMPPSYNSPLHF | TGCGCCAGCAGCTTGGATCTGGGAATGCCGCCCTCCTATAATTCACCCCTCCACTTT
TRBJ2-7 | TRBD1 | - | TRBV5-1 | 17 | CASSFSFGDSNSYEQYF | TGCGCCAGCAGCTTTAGCTTCGGGGACAGTAACTCCTACGAGCAGTACTTC